The 5 T cell receptor beta chains below come from one sample, sequenced in a study of control samples from healthy donors and cancer patients. Only in-frame clones appear in the TCRdb table, and some are missing; sequencing was by immunoSEQ multiplex PCR. Here the sample spans about 97,000 clones, roughly nine tenths being singletons. The sample taken for sequencing was blood. Every receptor here comes from a woman in her late teens or twenties in good health.

The chain employs TRBV11-1 and TRBJ2-1, with TRBD1 identical over 8 bases. The length of the CDR3 is 16 residues. Germline CDR1 and CDR2: SGHAT and FQDESV (reference sequence). After removal of 1 base from V and 6 bases from J, the junction contained 8 bases not matched to a gene. This CDR3 is CASSLGRQGSGNEQFF. The CDR3 DNA follows: TGTGCCAGCAGCTTAGGCCGACAGGGGAGCGGCAATGAGCAGTTCTTC.

This clone showed up just once. The rearrangement joins TRBV4-3 to TRBJ2-7, with a weak D call TRBD2 (5 bases). In germline, CDR1 is LGHNA, CDR2 YSLEER. Deletions cut 0 bases from V and 5 bases from J, with 8 bases between. CDR3 length: 13 amino acids. The CDR3 region has the DNA TGCGCCAGCAGCCAAGATCTGGGAGACGAGCAGTACTTC. This gives the protein CASSQDLGDEQYF.

V is TRBV10-3 and J is TRBJ2-7; TRBD1 agrees at 7 bases. Germline values: CDR1 ENHRY, CDR2 SYGVKD. The CDR3 extends over 15 amino acids. Trimming removed 3 bases from V and 2 bases from J; junction bases left unmatched: 7. The CDR3 region has the DNA TGTGCCATCAGTGAAAGAGTTCAGGGGGCCTACGAGCAGTACTTC. It encodes CAISERVQGAYEQYF.

V usage is TRBV11-3 and J usage is TRBJ2-2, with D maybe TRBD2 (6 bases). V dropped 5 bases and J dropped 5 bases, with 15 bases sitting between them. Germline V gene sequence: CDR1 SGHNT, CDR2 YENEEA. The CDR3 contains 15 residues. CDR3 nucleotide sequence: TGTGCCAGCAGCCCGGGGACTGGCGGGACCGGGGAGCTGTTTTTT. Its protein product is CASSPGTGGTGELFF.

The chain couples TRBV11-1 to TRBJ1-5, with a weak D call TRBD1 (5 bases). The CDR3 totals 14 residues. The V and J ends lost 5 bases and 6 bases respectively, with 14 bases between them. Germline CDR1 is SGHAT and CDR2 is FQDESV (reference sequence). The CDR3 is CASSPTGLGQPQHF. The CDR3 DNA follows: TGTGCCAGCAGCCCAACGGGGCTGGGTCAGCCCCAGCATTTT.